These 17 T cell receptor beta chains came from one sample sequenced in a study of cytomegalovirus exposure and HLA in healthy donors. A multiplex PCR was run with 60 Vbeta primers and 13 Jbeta primers. Assay: immunoSEQ multiplex PCR; the TCRdb copy retains only in-frame clones and omits some. This table holds around 200,000 clones, roughly 80% found once. The specimen was PBMCs. The receptor source for this set is a man aged 35-49 years in good health and CMV-seropositive.

The genes are TRBV5-1 and TRBJ2-3; the D gene is possibly TRBD2 (5 bases). The CDR3 has 18 residues. V was shortened by 1 base and J by 2 bases, with 20 bases between the two germline ends. Germline values: CDR1 SGHRS, CDR2 YFSETQ. CDR3 coding DNA: TGCGCCAGCAGCTTGAAGCGCTTTGAGGGTCCCGACACAGATACGCAGTATTTT. Its protein is CASSLKRFEGPDTDTQYF.

This sequence joins TRBV27 and TRBJ1-5; 7 bases are shared with TRBD1. Germline V CDR1 and CDR2: MNHEY, SMNVEV (reference sequence). V was clipped by 4 bases and J by 3 bases; unmatched bases: 12. This CDR3 comprises 17 residues. This CDR3 is CASSSLGQARTNQPQHF. Here the CDR3 DNA reads TGTGCCAGCAGTTCCCTCGGACAGGCCAGAACCAATCAGCCCCAGCATTTT.

The chain joins TRBV7-9 to TRBJ2-3; weak D call: TRBD2 (5 bases). In germline, CDR1 is SEHNR, CDR2 FQNEAQ (reference sequence). This CDR3 spans 14 amino acids. Trimming cost V 5 bases and J 3 bases, with 12 bases left between them. The CDR3 here is CASSPRTHTDTQYF. The CDR3 coding sequence is TGTGCCAGCAGCCCGAGGACTCATACAGATACGCAGTATTTT. Together with reference TRBV7-9 and TRBJ2-3, the CDR3 gives the full variable domain: DTGVSQNPRHKITKRGQNVTFRCDPISEHNRLYWYRQTLGQGPEFLTYFQNEAQLEKSRLLSDRFSAERPKGSFSTLEIQRTEQGDSAMYLCASSPRTHTDTQYFGPGTRLTVL.

The J gene is TRBJ2-3, the V gene TRBV7-3, with D perhaps TRBD2 (6 bases). This CDR3 comprises 15 residues. Per the germline V gene, CDR1 is SGHTA and CDR2 is FQGTGA. V was clipped by 2 bases and J by 3 bases, with 12 bases between them. CDR3 sequence: CASSLLGGATDTQYF. CDR3 sequence (DNA): TGTGCCAGCAGCTTACTGGGCGGGGCTACAGATACGCAGTATTTT.

The J gene is TRBJ1-1, the V gene TRBV30, with 9 nucleotides matching TRBD1. Germline CDR1 and CDR2: GTSNPN and SVGIG (reference sequence). The CDR3 is made up of 14 amino acids. V shed 5 bases, J shed 8 bases, and the junction held 12 bases outside the gene matches. In DNA form, the CDR3 reads TGTGCCTGGGAAGAGGGGACAGGGTCCGGGGAAGCTTTCTTT. Amino acids: CAWEEGTGSGEAFF.

This CDR3 reads CASSQVPTGTAYEQYF. In DNA form, the CDR3 reads TGCGCCAGCAGCCAAGTCCCCACCGGGACAGCCTACGAGCAGTACTTC. V is TRBV4-1 and J is TRBJ2-7, with 7 bases fitting TRBD1. Trimming removed 1 base from V and 2 bases from J; junction bases left unmatched: 8. The CDR3 contains 16 residues. Germline lookup yields CDR1 MGHRA and CDR2 YSYEKL.

This chain joins TRBV6-5 and TRBJ1-2; no clear D gene. The CDR3 covers 14 residues. V was pared by 5 bases and J by 2 bases, with 12 bases between. Germline assignment: CDR1 MNHEY and CDR2 SVGAGI. DNA of the CDR3: TGTGCCAGCAGTCCCATCGAGGGAAACTATGGCTACACCTTC. It encodes CASSPIEGNYGYTF.

This clone was observed a single time. This rearrangement joins TRBV5-1 to TRBJ2-7, with D perhaps TRBD1 (5 bases). The germline V gene encodes CDR1 SGHRS and CDR2 YFSETQ. The CDR3 length is 14 residues. Trimming left V 4 bases short and J 6 bases short, with 17 bases between. The CDR3: CASSLNPGLPEQYF. Here the CDR3 DNA reads TGCGCCAGCAGCCTGAACCCAGGGCTCCCCGAGCAGTACTTC.

This clone has only one observation. This rearrangement joins TRBV9 to TRBJ2-7; D possibly corresponds to TRBD2 (5 bases). CDR3 length: 17 residues. Germline loops: CDR1 SGDLS, CDR2 YYNGEE. Trimming cost V 5 bases and J 0 bases, with 21 bases left between them. The CDR3 reads CASSPVRGFGLSYEQYF. Written as DNA, the CDR3 is TGTGCCAGCAGTCCAGTCCGCGGATTCGGACTCTCCTACGAGCAGTACTTC. Complete variable domain (other parts from reference TRBV9 and TRBJ2-7): DSGVTQTPKHLITATGQRVTLRCSPRSGDLSVYWYQQSLDQGLQFLIQYYNGEERAKGNILERFSAQQFPDLHSELNLSSLELGDSALYFCASSPVRGFGLSYEQYFGPGTRLTVT.

This rearrangement joins TRBV29-1 to TRBJ1-1, with 9 bases lining up with TRBD1. The ends lost 7 bases at V and 13 bases at J; junction bases unmatched: 13. This CDR3 has 12 residues. CDR1 is SQVTM, CDR2 ANQGSEA, per germline. The CDR3 protein is CSAGQGNQKGFF. The CDR3 DNA reads as TGCAGCGCCGGACAGGGGAACCAGAAGGGTTTCTTT.

The rearrangement links TRBV7-6 to TRBJ1-2, with D possibly being TRBD1 (6 bases). CDR3 length: 13 residues. Trimming shortened V by 1 base and J by 8 bases, and 11 bases separated the two germline ends. Germline loops: CDR1 SGHVS, CDR2 FNYEAQ. This CDR3 reads CASSLVQGAGYTF. Written as DNA, the CDR3 is TGTGCCAGCAGCTTAGTACAGGGTGCAGGCTACACCTTC.

The CDR3 sequence is CAWSLGGGSYEQYF. In nucleotides, the CDR3 is TGTGCCTGGAGCCTAGGGGGGGGCTCCTACGAGCAGTACTTC. This rearrangement joins TRBV30 to TRBJ2-7, with D possibly matching TRBD2 (7 bases). Germline V gives CDR1 GTSNPN, CDR2 SVGIG (reference sequence). This CDR3 has 14 amino acids. The V end was cut by 3 bases, the J end by 0 bases, with 12 bases between.

The rearrangement uses TRBV7-2 and TRBJ2-3; a possible D gene is TRBD1 (6 bases). CDR1 SGHTA and CDR2 FQGNSA come from the germline V gene. Trimming took off 5 bases at V and 2 bases at J, with 14 bases between the two ends. This CDR3 is built from 15 residues. The CDR3 nucleotides are TGTGCCAGCAGCGAAAGCAGGGGCGCCACAGATACGCAGTATTTT. Translated, it gives CASSESRGATDTQYF. The full variable domain, its missing parts supplied by reference TRBV7-2 and TRBJ2-3, is GAGVSQSPSNKVTEKGKDVELRCDPISGHTALYWYRQSLGQGLEFLIYFQGNSAPDKSGLPSDRFSAERTGGSVSTLTIQRTQQEDSAVYLCASSESRGATDTQYFGPGTRLTVL.

The V call is TRBV25-1, the J call TRBJ1-1, with D possibly matching TRBD1 (5 bases). V was pared by 1 base and J by 7 bases, with 10 bases between. Germline-derived CDR1 and CDR2 are MGHDK and SYGVNS. The CDR3 runs to 13 residues. The CDR3 DNA reads TGTGCCAGCAGTGAATTGGCCCAGGGTGAAGCTTTCTTT. Its translation: CASSELAQGEAFF.

The rearrangement links TRBV28 to TRBJ1-5, with a tentative D call TRBD1 (5 bases). The CDR3 runs to 14 residues. Trimming left V 6 bases short and J 5 bases short, with 14 bases between. Germline CDR1 MDHEN, CDR2 SYDVKM. CDR3 bases: TGTGCCAGCAGCCTGACAGTAGAGTATCAGCCCCAGCATTTT. The encoded protein is CASSLTVEYQPQHF.

This clone occurred once. DNA for the CDR3: TGCGCCAGCAGCCAAGATTGGACTAGCGGGGGGTACGAGCAGTACTTC. This encodes CASSQDWTSGGYEQYF. The J gene is TRBJ2-7, the V gene TRBV4-3; 14 positions match TRBD2. The CDR3 contains 16 residues. The germline CDR1 and CDR2 sequences are LGHNA and YSLEER. The junction had 2 bases not matched to a gene; V was cut back by 0 bases and J by 4 bases.

This clone was found a few times. The V call is TRBV6-1, the J call TRBJ2-3, with TRBD2 as a possible D gene (7 bases). The CDR3 extends over 15 amino acids. V was trimmed by 3 bases and J by 2 bases, leaving 12 bases between them. Germline V CDR1 and CDR2: MNHNS, SASEGT. The CDR3 coding sequence is TGTGCCAGCAGTGACTTGGGGGGGCACACAGATACGCAGTATTTT. Amino acid sequence: CASSDLGGHTDTQYF.